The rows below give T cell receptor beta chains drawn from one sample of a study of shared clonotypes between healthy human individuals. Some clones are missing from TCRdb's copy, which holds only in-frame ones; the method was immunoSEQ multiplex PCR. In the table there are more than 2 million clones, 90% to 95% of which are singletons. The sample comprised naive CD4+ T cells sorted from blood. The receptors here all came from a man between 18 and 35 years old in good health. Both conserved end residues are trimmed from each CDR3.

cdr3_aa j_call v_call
ASSLNRQETQY TRBJ2-5 TRBV7-3
AWSARDFKKNAGQPQH TRBJ1-5 TRBV30
ASRRDTEAF TRBJ1-1 TRBV6-6
ASSLVQGNYGYT TRBJ1-2 TRBV27
ASSYSGQAPYEQY TRBJ2-7 TRBV6-7
ASSLGGGYFEKLF TRBJ1-4 TRBV7-6
ASSESRALSNQPQH TRBJ1-5 TRBV2
ASSLGGSIYEQY TRBJ2-7 TRBV7-2
ASSSDKELNYGYT TRBJ1-2 TRBV7-9
ASSSGQGHNEQF TRBJ2-1 TRBV5-4
ASSQGSGFEQY TRBJ2-7 TRBV14
ASSSWRVTGNEQF TRBJ2-1 TRBV7-3
ASSFISGQGLGEQY TRBJ2-7 TRBV7-8
ASRIYLGNTIY TRBJ1-3 TRBV6-1
ASSLDTQKLF TRBJ1-4 TRBV11-2
ASSSLCLTQSRANVLT TRBJ2-6 TRBV28
ASSYTGVNTGELF TRBJ2-2 TRBV27
SVEGPQGSN TRBJ2-7 TRBV29-1
ASSQEEGFEQY TRBJ2-7 TRBV4-1
AISEPAGTDSYEQY TRBJ2-7 TRBV10-3
ASSELRTSTEAF TRBJ1-1 TRBV10-1
ASSQEAAETYNQPQH TRBJ1-5 TRBV4-2
ASNSGGETQY TRBJ2-5 TRBV2
ASSQERAYEQY TRBJ2-7 TRBV4-3
ASSQGNYGYT TRBJ1-2 TRBV5-1
ASSQAAGLSYEQY TRBJ2-7 TRBV4-3
ASSHVDRGLRELF TRBJ2-2 TRBV4-1
ASSLGPSGQETQY TRBJ2-5 TRBV7-3
ASRGAGTTYEQY TRBJ2-7 TRBV19
ASSSPKGAPYEQY TRBJ2-7 TRBV6-5
ASSLRASDYEQY TRBJ2-7 TRBV5-1